This TCR beta chain is from a study of OX40 agonist ivuxolimab in advanced cancers. As for the study in general: Three patients, one with hepatocellular carcinoma and two with cutaneous melanoma, achieved partial responses. General observations from the study: Part of the nonresponder group also had normalized T-cell clonal expansion that was low. Average numbers of expanded clones were greater in CD8+ T cells than in CD4+.

As for this clone: Its target is not known.

The V gene end was trimmed by 4 bases and the J gene end by 6 bases; junction bases not matched to a gene: 4. CDR1 and CDR2 from the germline V gene are SGHKS and YYEKEE (reference sequence). CDR3 length equals 15 residues. Clones were read by immunoSEQ multiplex PCR, and TCRdb kept only the in-frame ones, dropping some. Of tens of thousands of clones in the sample, around 81% were seen once. The genes are TRBV5-5 and TRBJ2-1, with TRBD2 identical over 13 bases. The sample was CD4+ or CD8+ T cells sorted from blood, taken in a trial of the OX40 agonist ivuxolimab. The TCR originated in an adult with an advanced solid tumor such as melanoma, head and neck, liver or kidney cancer. The CDR3 region is CASSRLAGGGNEQFF. The DNA for the CDR3 is TGTGCCAGCAGCCGACTAGCGGGAGGCGGCAATGAGCAGTTCTTC. The entire variable domain, with the rest obtained from reference TRBV5-5 and TRBJ2-1, is as follows: DAGVTQSPTHLIKTRGQQVTLRCSPISGHKSVSWYQQVLGQGPQFIFQYYEKEERGRGNFPDRFSARQFPNYSSELNVNALLLGDSALYLCASSRLAGGGNEQFFGPGTRLTVL.